These 6 T cell receptor beta chains came from one sample sequenced in a study of blood T cell repertoires in COVID-19. Measured with immunoSEQ multiplex PCR; TCRdb has only the in-frame clones, and not every one. In the table there are 45,000 to 60,000 clones, approximately 85% of which are singletons. The specimen sequenced was peripheral blood. These receptors all stem from a human donor in a cohort sampled during active COVID-19.

CDR3 residues: CASKPDTNNSPLHF. The CDR3 DNA reads as TGTGCCAGCAAACCGGACACTAATAATTCACCCCTCCACTTT. The V gene is TRBV7-9, the J gene TRBJ1-6, with D possibly matching TRBD1 (5 bases). This CDR3 spans 14 amino acids. Trimming left V 7 bases short and J 5 bases short, with 12 bases between. The germline V gene encodes CDR1 SEHNR and CDR2 FQNEAQ (reference sequence).

The chain recombines TRBV5-4 with TRBJ2-7; D may be TRBD2 (6 bases). The CDR3 is made up of 13 amino acids. V was shortened by 0 bases and J by 5 bases, with 9 bases between the two germline ends. Germline V CDR1 and CDR2: SGHNT, YYREEE (reference sequence). The CDR3: CASSLVGGNEQYF. In DNA, the CDR3 is TGTGCCAGCAGCTTGGTGGGCGGGAACGAGCAGTACTTC.

The chain links TRBV6-5 to TRBJ1-6; no clear D gene. Germline CDR1 reads MNHEY; CDR2 reads SVGAGI. CDR3 length: 13 residues. V was pared by 8 bases and J by 3 bases, with 8 bases between. The CDR3 loop is CASAEDYNSPLHF. CDR3 in DNA: TGTGCCAGCGCCGAGGACTATAATTCACCCCTCCACTTT.

The chain joins TRBV19 to TRBJ1-4, with a possible D match to TRBD1 (6 bases). The CDR3 is 20 residues long. Germline CDR1 reads LNHDA; CDR2 reads SQIVND (reference sequence). The germline V and J ends were trimmed by 7 bases and 0 bases, with 27 bases remaining between them. The CDR3 sequence is CASNRKPKRTETSTNEKLFF. The CDR3 nucleotides are TGTGCCAGTAATAGAAAGCCGAAGAGGACAGAAACTTCAACTAATGAAAAACTGTTTTTT.

The chain is built from TRBV9 and TRBJ2-1; the D gene is possibly TRBD1 (5 bases). Germline lookup yields CDR1 SGDLS and CDR2 YYNGEE. Trimming shortened V by 3 bases and J by 3 bases, and 13 bases separated the two germline ends. The CDR3 covers 15 residues. CDR3 sequence (DNA): TGTGCCAGCAGCGGGGGTTTTGACAGCTACAATGAGCAGTTCTTC. Its protein product is CASSGGFDSYNEQFF.

The chain joins TRBV7-8 to TRBJ1-4; 7 bases line up with TRBD1. The CDR3 covers 14 residues. V dropped 5 bases and J dropped 7; count of bases not matched to a gene: 7. Germline CDR1 SGHVS, CDR2 FQNEAQ. The CDR3 sequence is CASSTYRDSEKLFF. CDR3 DNA: TGTGCCAGCAGCACCTACCGGGACAGTGAAAAACTGTTTTTT.